These T cell receptor beta chains were read from a single sample in a study of beta chain features in type 1 diabetes. Using immunoSEQ multiplex PCR, the repertoire was profiled, and TCRdb retains in-frame clones only, with some absent. The sample includes about 290,000 clones, about 8% seen only once; the top ten take over 0.8%. Material: central memory CD4+ T cells from blood. Receptor source: a woman between 18 and 30 years old in good health. CDR3s include the opening cysteine and the closing phenylalanine or tryptophan. A D gene is named only where the DNA matches it firmly. The listing skips clone size in some rows; elsewhere it reads once, few, many or a size class.

>TRBV5-6|TRBJ1-2|TRBD1|few
TGTGCCAGCAGCCCGGACAGGGGTGCTGGCTACACCTTC
CASSPDRGAGYTF
>TRBV7-2|TRBJ2-3|.|many
TGTGCCAGCAGCTTTACAGATACGCAGTATTTT
CASSFTDTQYF
>TRBV2|TRBJ1-2|TRBD1|few
TGTGCCAGCGGGGGGACAGGGGCGATCTATGGCTACACCTTC
CASGGTGAIYGYTF
>TRBV5-1|TRBJ1-6|TRBD1|.
TGCGCCAGCAGCTATGGACAGGAGAATTCACCCCTCCACTTT
CASSYGQENSPLHF
>TRBV5-1|TRBJ2-1|.|few
TGCGCCAGCAGCTTGGGGGACACCTACTCCTACAATGAGCAGTTCTTC
CASSLGDTYSYNEQFF
>TRBV9|TRBJ1-6|TRBD1|.
TGTGCCAGCAGCGTAGATTTGGGACAGACCTCACCCCTCCACTTT
CASSVDLGQTSPLHF
>TRBV19|TRBJ1-1|.|.
TGTGCCAGTAGTGAGCGTTGGACGAACACTGAAGCTTTCTTT
CASSERWTNTEAFF
>TRBV4-1|TRBJ2-1|.|many
TGCGCCAGCAGCCTTTCAAAAATCCCGTTGTTCTTC
CASSLSKIPLFF
>TRBV7-2|TRBJ2-3|.|.
TGTGCCAGCAGCCCGGGGAGCACAGATACGCAGTATTTT
CASSPGSTDTQYF
>TRBV19|TRBJ1-1|.|few
TGTGCCAGTAGTATCGCAGCAGACACTGAAGCTTTCTTT
CASSIAADTEAFF
>TRBV4-2|TRBJ2-1|TRBD2|many
TGTGCCAGCAGCCAAGCTCTAGGGACTAGCGGGAGGGGCGGTGAGCAGTTCTTC
CASSQALGTSGRGGEQFF
>TRBV2|TRBJ2-1|.|many
TGTGCCAGCACGACTAGTTGGCACAATGAGCAGTTCTTC
CASTTSWHNEQFF
>TRBV29-1|TRBJ1-3|.|.
TGCAGCGTCCGCTCCCGCGGGACAAAGGAATTGTCCGGAAACACCATATATTTT
CSVRSRGTKELSGNTIYF
>TRBV28|TRBJ1-2|.|few
TGTGCCAGCAGTCCCTCAGACAGAGATGGCTACACCTTC
CASSPSDRDGYTF
>TRBV25-1|TRBJ2-3|.|few
TGTGCCACCAATCAGTGGGACACAGATACGCAGTATTTT
CATNQWDTDTQYF
>TRBV27|TRBJ2-5|.|once
TGTGCCAGCAGTTTACAAACCTCTCGGGAGACCCAGTACTTC
CASSLQTSRETQYF
>TRBV6-6|TRBJ1-2|.|few
TGTGCCAGCAGTTACTTGGGCAGGGGTAACTATGGCTACACCTTC
CASSYLGRGNYGYTF
>TRBV13|TRBJ2-3|.|few
TGTGCCAGCAGCTTCAGTCTAGCTGGCGATACGCAGTATTTT
CASSFSLAGDTQYF
>TRBV6-6|TRBJ2-7|TRBD2|.
TGTGCCAGCAGTTACAAGGCTAGCGGGAAGGGGGAGCAGTACTTC
CASSYKASGKGEQYF
>TRBV4-3|TRBJ2-3|.|few
TGCGCCAGCAGCCAAGAAGCGGCCCATAGCACAGATACGCAGTATTTT
CASSQEAAHSTDTQYF
>TRBV7-2|TRBJ2-7|.|few
TGTGCCAGCAGCTTAGGGGCGTCCGTCTACGAGCAGTACTTC
CASSLGASVYEQYF
>TRBV7-6|TRBJ1-1|TRBD1|many
TGTGCCAGCAGGCGTGACCAGGACAGGGTCGGAAGGAACACTGAAGCTTTCTTT
CASRRDQDRVGRNTEAFF
>TRBV2|TRBJ1-2|.|few
TGTGCCAGCAGTCCCGGCCCTGACTATGGCTACACCTTC
CASSPGPDYGYTF
>TRBV5-8|TRBJ1-2|.|.
TGTGCCAGCAGCGGCAGGGACTATGGCTACACCTTC
CASSGRDYGYTF
>TRBV27|TRBJ2-3|TRBD1|few
TGTGCCAGCAGGAAGGGACAGGGGTACACAGATACGCAGTATTTT
CASRKGQGYTDTQYF
>TRBV11-3|TRBJ2-5|TRBD2|.
TGTGCCAGCAGCACGGGACTAGCGGGAGGAACCCAGTACTTC
CASSTGLAGGTQYF
>TRBV7-2|TRBJ2-5|TRBD2|.
TGTGCCAGCAGCTTAGGAGCCGGGACTAGCCTCTACTTC
CASSLGAGTSLYF
>TRBV11-1|TRBJ2-1|TRBD1|few
TGTGCCAGCAGCTTAGAGGGACAGGGGTTTTCCTACAATGAGCAGTTCTTC
CASSLEGQGFSYNEQFF
>TRBV7-2|TRBJ2-1|.|few
TGTGCCAGCAGCTTAGCGGCCACGGCCTACAATGAGCAGTTCTTC
CASSLAATAYNEQFF
>TRBV28|TRBJ1-5|.|many
TGTGCCAGCAGTTTTTCGGGGGGGCGCGTTCGACCCCAGCATTTT
CASSFSGGRVRPQHF
>TRBV11-2|TRBJ2-1|TRBD1|.
TGTGCCAGCAGCTTAGATCCTCTTCGGGACAGTCAGTTCTTC
CASSLDPLRDSQFF
>TRBV19|TRBJ2-4|TRBD2|few
TGTGCCAGTAGTATAGATCGGGGAGGGGCCAAAAACATTCAGTACTTC
CASSIDRGGAKNIQYF